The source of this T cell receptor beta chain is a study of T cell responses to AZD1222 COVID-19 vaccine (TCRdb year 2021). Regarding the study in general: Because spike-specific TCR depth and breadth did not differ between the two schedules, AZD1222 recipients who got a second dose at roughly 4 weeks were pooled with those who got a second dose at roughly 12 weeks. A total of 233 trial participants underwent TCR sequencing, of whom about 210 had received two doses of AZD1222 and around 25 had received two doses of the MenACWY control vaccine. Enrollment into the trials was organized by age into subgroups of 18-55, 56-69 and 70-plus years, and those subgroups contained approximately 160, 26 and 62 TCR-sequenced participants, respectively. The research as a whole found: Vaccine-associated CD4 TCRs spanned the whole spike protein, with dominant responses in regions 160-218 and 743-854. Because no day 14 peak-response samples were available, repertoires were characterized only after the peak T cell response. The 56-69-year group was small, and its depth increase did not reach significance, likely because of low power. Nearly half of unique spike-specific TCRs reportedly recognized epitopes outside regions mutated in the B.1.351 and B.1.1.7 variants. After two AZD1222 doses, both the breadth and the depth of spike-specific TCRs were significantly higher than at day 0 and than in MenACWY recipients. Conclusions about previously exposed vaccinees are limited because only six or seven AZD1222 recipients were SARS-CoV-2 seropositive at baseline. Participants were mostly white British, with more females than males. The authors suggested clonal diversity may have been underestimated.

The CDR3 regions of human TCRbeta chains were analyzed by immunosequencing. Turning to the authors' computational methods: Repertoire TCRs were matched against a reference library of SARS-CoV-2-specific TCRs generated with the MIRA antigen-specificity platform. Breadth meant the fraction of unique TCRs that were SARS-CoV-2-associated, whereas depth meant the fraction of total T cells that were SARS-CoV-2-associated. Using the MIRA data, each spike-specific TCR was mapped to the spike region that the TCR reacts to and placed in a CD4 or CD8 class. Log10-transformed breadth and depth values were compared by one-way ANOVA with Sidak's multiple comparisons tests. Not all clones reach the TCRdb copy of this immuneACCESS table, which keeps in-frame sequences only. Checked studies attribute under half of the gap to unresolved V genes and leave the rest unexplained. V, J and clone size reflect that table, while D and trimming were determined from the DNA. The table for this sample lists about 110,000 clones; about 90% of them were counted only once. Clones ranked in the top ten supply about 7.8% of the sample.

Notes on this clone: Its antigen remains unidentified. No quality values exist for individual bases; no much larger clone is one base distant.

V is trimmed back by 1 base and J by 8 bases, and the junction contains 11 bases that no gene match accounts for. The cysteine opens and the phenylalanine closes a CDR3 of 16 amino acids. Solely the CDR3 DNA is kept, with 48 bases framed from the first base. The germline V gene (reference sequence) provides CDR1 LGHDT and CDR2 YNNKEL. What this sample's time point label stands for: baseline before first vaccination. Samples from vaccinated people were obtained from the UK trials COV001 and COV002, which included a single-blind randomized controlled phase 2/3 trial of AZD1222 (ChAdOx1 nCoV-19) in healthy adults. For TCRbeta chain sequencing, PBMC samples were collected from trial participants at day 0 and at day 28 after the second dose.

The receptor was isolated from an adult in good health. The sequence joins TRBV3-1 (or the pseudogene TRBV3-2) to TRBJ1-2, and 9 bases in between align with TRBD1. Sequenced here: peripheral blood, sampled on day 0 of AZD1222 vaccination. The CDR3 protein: CASSQGLRTGERGYTF. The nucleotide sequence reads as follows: TGTGCCAGCAGCCAAGGGTTGCGGACAGGGGAAAGGGGCTACACCTTC.